This T cell receptor (beta chain) was recorded in a study of HIV-infected patients and healthy controls. V was clipped by 5 bases and J by 4 bases, with 27 bases between them. Looked up from germline, CDR1 is LNHDA and CDR2 is SQIVND (reference sequence). This CDR3 comprises 18 residues. Each CDR3 protein gets one entry after TCRdb re-called the 5' RACE reads with MiXCR. The sample lists almost 65,000 distinct CDR3 sequences; under 25% were seen once. Sample: CD4+ T cells from blood. V and J are TRBV19 and TRBJ2-7; a weak D match, TRBD1 (6 bases). The receptor comes from a human donor in good health. The CDR3 DNA reads TGTGCCAGTAGTTCACAGCACCCTCAGGGGCCGCGCAGGTACGAGCAGTACTTC. This encodes CASSSQHPQGPRRYEQYF.